The present T cell receptor (beta chain) was sequenced within a study of cytomegalovirus exposure and HLA in healthy donors. Primers for the PCR totalled 60 Vbeta and 13 Jbeta. Profiling relied on immunoSEQ multiplex PCR, and the TCRdb table lists in-frame clones only, not all of them. This table has roughly 140,000 clones, roughly 85% appearing once. The source of this sequence is a male donor in good health and CMV-seronegative. What was sequenced was PBMCs.

The CDR3 bases are TGTGCCAGCAGCTTAGGTCTGCGGACTGAAGCTTTCTTT. Its protein product is CASSLGLRTEAFF. The genes are TRBV11-2 and TRBJ1-1; D is undetermined. The CDR3 is 13 amino acids. The ends were cut back, 1 base at V and 5 bases at J, with 8 bases in the middle. Germline V lookup: CDR1 SGHAT, CDR2 FQNNGV.